This passage covers 5 T cell receptor beta chains from one sample sequenced in a study of T-cell reconstitution after alpha-beta-depleted transplantation in children. Unique molecular identifiers were used to barcode this TCRbeta library. TCRdb redid the calling of the PCR reads with MiXCR, one entry per CDR3 protein. Among 490,000 or so distinct CDR3 sequences, roughly an eighth were seen once, and the ten largest hold around 6%. Source: PBMCs from the stem cell graft donor, taken from the stem cell graft. The receptors stem from a human donor who donated a stem cell graft to a child with combined immunodeficiency.

This clonotype was recorded a few times. The rearrangement joins TRBV7-8 to TRBJ2-3; the D gene could be TRBD1 or TRBD2 (5 bases each). Trimming pared 1 base from V and 2 bases from J, leaving 13 bases between. Germline CDR1 is SGHVS and CDR2 is FQNEAQ. This CDR3 has 16 residues. The CDR3 sequence is CASSLEGPLDTDTQYF. The CDR3 nucleotides are TGTGCCAGCAGCTTAGAGGGACCGCTTGACACAGATACGCAGTATTTT.

The gene calls are TRBV20-1 and TRBJ1-2; TRBD1 might be the D (5 bases). The germline V gene encodes CDR1 DFQATT and CDR2 SNEGSKA (reference sequence). V was shortened by 2 bases and J by 7 bases, with 14 bases between the two germline ends. This CDR3 is built from 13 residues. In nucleotides, the CDR3 is TGCAGTGCTAGATCTGGGGACGGAGGTGGCTACACCTTC. This codes for CSARSGDGGGYTF.

The V call is TRBV7-2, the J call TRBJ2-1; no definite D call. The length of the CDR3 is 15 residues. Trimming cost V 5 bases and J 2 bases, with 13 bases left between them. Germline values: CDR1 SGHTA, CDR2 FQGNSA. CDR3 nucleotides: TGTGCCAGCAGCCCAGGCCGGCGCCCCTACAATGAGCAGTTCTTC. It encodes CASSPGRRPYNEQFF.

The CDR3 region has the DNA TGTGCCAGCAGCCATTACAGGGTATCCCTTTACAATGAGCAGTTCTTC. This codes for CASSHYRVSLYNEQFF. The chain employs TRBV3-1 and TRBJ2-1, with a tentative D call TRBD1 (6 bases). The germline gives CDR1 LGHDT, CDR2 YNNKEL (reference sequence). CDR3 length: 16 amino acids. With 3 bases removed from V and 4 bases from J, the gap between germline ends came to 16 bases.

In DNA form, the CDR3 reads TGTGCCAGCAGCTTCGAGGGGACCGGGGAGCTGTTTTTT. Translated, it gives CASSFEGTGELFF. This chain connects TRBV7-9 to TRBJ2-2; the D call may be TRBD1 or TRBD2 (5 bases each). From germline, CDR1 is SEHNR and CDR2 FQNEAQ (reference sequence). The ends were cut back, 3 bases at V and 5 bases at J, with 7 bases in the middle. CDR3 length equals 13 residues. Variable domain in full (rest from reference TRBV7-9 and TRBJ2-2): DTGVSQNPRHKITKRGQNVTFRCDPISEHNRLYWYRQTLGQGPEFLTYFQNEAQLEKSRLLSDRFSAERPKGSFSTLEIQRTEQGDSAMYLCASSFEGTGELFFGEGSRLTVL.